A single sample is the source of the 32 T cell receptor beta chains below, sequenced in a study of T cells in Graves' hyperthyroidism and ophthalmopathy. It was RNA transcripts that yielded the amplified TCR beta CDR3 regions. HTBI primers were used for first-round RT-PCR of the TCR CDR3. TCRdb called the multiplex PCR reads again in MiXCR, with one record for every CDR3 protein. The repertoire consists of approximately 410,000 distinct CDR3 sequences, with about 15% occurring once and the leading ten covering less than 15%. Sequencing was done on a sample of blood. All receptors derive from a man aged 18-30 years with Graves' ophthalmopathy.

This clonotype was detected many times. V gene TRBV6-1 combines with J gene TRBJ2-5; a possible D gene is TRBD2 (5 bases). V was shortened by 8 bases and J by 2 bases, with 12 bases between the two germline ends. In germline, CDR1 is MNHNS, CDR2 SASEGT. The CDR3 has 13 amino acids. The CDR3 here is CASRASLQETQYF. The CDR3 DNA reads TGTGCCAGCCGGGCTAGCCTGCAAGAGACCCAGTACTTC.

The sample holds a few counts of this clonotype. A much larger clonotype is one base distant, so this may be a read error. V and J are TRBV6-1 and TRBJ1-6; the match to TRBD1 covers 10 bases. Germline-derived CDR1 and CDR2 are MNHNS and SASEGT. This CDR3 spans 15 amino acids. CDR3 protein: CANSPGTGDNSPLHF. Here the CDR3 DNA reads TGTGCCAACAGTCCCGGGACAGGGGACAATTCACCCCTCCACTTT.

The J gene is TRBJ1-2, the V gene TRBV6-4; 9 bases map to TRBD1. Germline loops: CDR1 MRHNA, CDR2 SNTAGT. The CDR3 runs to 15 residues. After removal of 3 bases from V and 8 bases from J, the junction contained 10 bases not matched to a gene. The CDR3 loop is CASSETGQGIGGYTF. As DNA, the CDR3 is TGTGCCAGCAGTGAAACGGGACAGGGAATCGGGGGCTACACCTTC.

The rearrangement links TRBV19 to TRBJ2-7; 8 bases are a match to TRBD2. Germline V gene sequence: CDR1 LNHDA, CDR2 SQIVND (reference sequence). The CDR3 contains 15 residues. With 5 bases clipped from V and 2 bases from J, the junction kept 8 bases outside the gene matches. The CDR3 loop reads CASSWGSGGTYEQYF. CDR3 DNA sequence: TGTGCCAGTAGTTGGGGGAGCGGGGGCACCTACGAGCAGTACTTC.

This chain connects TRBV19 to TRBJ1-1, with TRBD1 identical over 7 bases. Per germline, CDR1 LNHDA and CDR2 SQIVND (reference sequence). The CDR3 length is 16 residues. V gave up 4 bases and J gave up 7 bases; unmatched junction bases: 15. CDR3 nucleotides: TGTGCCAGTAGTAGTCCGGGGGACAGACCAGGGAATGAAGCTTTCTTT. Encoded protein: CASSSPGDRPGNEAFF.

The chain is built from TRBV14 and TRBJ2-5; D is perhaps TRBD2 (6 bases). V was pared by 0 bases and J by 5 bases, with 10 bases between. Germline values: CDR1 SGHDN, CDR2 FVKESK. The CDR3 consists of 14 residues. The CDR3 coding sequence is TGTGCCAGCAGCCAAGATACGGGGGTGGAGACCCAGTACTTC. This sequence encodes CASSQDTGVETQYF. The variable domain in full, completed from reference TRBV14 and TRBJ2-5, reads EAGVTQFPSHSVIEKGQTVTLRCDPISGHDNLYWYRRVMGKEIKFLLHFVKESKQDESGMPNNRFLAERTGGTYSTLKVQPAELEDSGVYFCASSQDTGVETQYFGPGTRLLVL.

This clonotype showed up many times. The chain joins TRBV29-1 to TRBJ2-7; a possible D gene is TRBD1 (6 bases). Trimming stripped 2 bases from V and 4 bases from J, with 15 bases between. Germline loops: CDR1 SQVTM, CDR2 ANQGSEA. CDR3 size: 14 residues. CDR3 sequence reads: CSVELAGASYEQYF. As DNA, the CDR3 is TGCAGCGTTGAACTGGCAGGGGCGAGTTACGAGCAGTACTTC.

The genes are TRBV4-2 and TRBJ2-3, with 7 bases aligning to TRBD1. The CDR3 runs to 16 residues. The trim removed 3 bases at V and 5 bases at J, leaving 11 bases unmatched. The germline CDR1 and CDR2 sequences are LGHNA and YNFKEQ. CDR3 DNA: TGTGCCAGCAGCCAGCCCCCCCGGCAGGGGGTAGATACGCAGTATTTT. It is translated as CASSQPPRQGVDTQYF.

In the case of this clonotype: The junction and the germline gene differ at one end; a read error may be behind it. The chain employs TRBV12-3 or TRBV12-4 and TRBJ1-6; TRBD1 matches 9 bases. The length of the CDR3 is 14 residues. CDR3 protein: CTSSPTGGRSPLHF. CDR3 in DNA: TGTACCAGCAGCCCTACAGGGGGCCGGTCACCCCTCCACTTT.

This CDR3 reads CASSLVGQGAHNEQFF. CDR3 coding DNA: TGCGCCAGCAGCTTGGTGGGTCAGGGAGCCCACAATGAGCAGTTCTTC. The V and J genes are TRBV5-1 and TRBJ2-1, with D perhaps TRBD1 or TRBD2 (5 bases each). CDR1 SGHRS and CDR2 YFSETQ come from the germline V gene. The CDR3 extends over 16 amino acids. V lost 0 bases and J 5 bases, leaving 15 bases between the germline ends.

This clonotype was seen a few times. The chain is built from TRBV7-3 and TRBJ2-1, with D perhaps matching TRBD2 (6 bases). The germline CDR1 and CDR2 sequences are SGHTA and FQGTGA. V was shortened by 5 bases and J by 7 bases, with 15 bases between the two germline ends. The CDR3 contains 14 residues. This CDR3 is CASSPTLASNEQFF. For the CDR3, the DNA is TGTGCCAGCAGCCCAACACTAGCTTCGAATGAGCAGTTCTTC.

This clonotype was counted between two and nine times. This chain joins TRBV5-1 and TRBJ1-6; a possible D gene is TRBD1 (5 bases). Trimming took 0 bases from V and 11 from J, leaving 12 bases between them. This CDR3 is built from 14 residues. Germline values: CDR1 SGHRS, CDR2 YFSETQ. DNA of the CDR3: TGCGCCAGCAGCTTGGTCAGGGATCAGCCACCCCTCCACTTT. It translates to CASSLVRDQPPLHF.

For this clonotype: This likely comes from a read error, as the CDR3 has no conserved phenylalanine or tryptophan at its end. The V gene is TRBV20-1, the J gene TRBJ2-7; 7 positions match TRBD2. V gave up 0 bases and J gave up 3 bases; unmatched junction bases: 2. The CDR3 sequence is 13 residues long. Germline V CDR1 and CDR2: DFQATT, SNEGSKA (reference sequence). Here the CDR3 DNA reads TGCAGTGCTAGAGAGGGACTAAACTACGAGCAGTACTCC. The encoded protein is CSAREGLNYEQYS.

This clonotype has a count of ten or more. The V call is TRBV5-1, the J call TRBJ2-3, with 7 bases that match TRBD1. After removal of 4 bases from V and 2 bases from J, the junction contained 7 bases not matched to a gene. CDR1 is SGHRS and CDR2 is YFSETQ in the germline V gene. The CDR3 extends over 15 amino acids. CDR3 region: CASSPGQILTDTQYF. DNA for the CDR3: TGCGCCAGCAGCCCGGGACAGATCCTCACAGATACGCAGTATTTT.

This clonotype has only a few counts. The V call is TRBV19, the J call TRBJ2-5; the D gene is possibly TRBD1 (5 bases). The length of the CDR3 is 14 residues. With 1 base removed from V and 7 bases from J, the gap between germline ends came to 13 bases. Germline V CDR1 and CDR2: LNHDA, SQIVND (reference sequence). The CDR3 here is CASSIVQAWGTQYF. Written as DNA, the CDR3 is TGTGCCAGTAGTATAGTACAGGCCTGGGGGACCCAGTACTTC.

This clonotype showed up many times. The V and J genes are TRBV11-2 and TRBJ1-5; D ambiguous. Germline V lookup: CDR1 SGHAT, CDR2 FQNNGV. The length of the CDR3 is 13 residues. V was cut by 5 bases and J by 6 bases, with 11 bases left in between. This chain's CDR3 is CASSPTPFQPQHF. CDR3 nucleotides: TGTGCCAGCAGCCCTACACCCTTTCAGCCCCAGCATTTT.

There are many counts of this clonotype. J is TRBJ2-3 and V is TRBV5-1; 7 nucleotides align to TRBD2. Per germline, CDR1 SGHRS and CDR2 YFSETQ. V was pared by 0 bases and J by 1 base, with 8 bases of the junction left unmatched. The CDR3 runs 17 residues. CDR3 amino acids: CASSLARGLAGTDTQYF. CDR3 nucleotide sequence: TGCGCCAGCAGCTTGGCCCGAGGTCTAGCGGGCACAGATACGCAGTATTTT.

This clonotype was seen at least ten times. The J gene is TRBJ1-1, the V gene TRBV2; D is unresolved. The CDR3 covers 13 residues. Germline lookup yields CDR1 SNHLY and CDR2 FYNNEI. V was pared by 8 bases and J by 0 bases, with 10 bases between. The CDR3 region has the DNA TGTGCCAGCCGAAGGAGGGTGAACACTGAAGCTTTCTTT. Translated: CASRRRVNTEAFF. Full variable domain (missing parts from reference TRBV2 and TRBJ1-1): EPEVTQTPSHQVTQMGQEVILRCVPISNHLYFYWYRQILGQKVEFLVSFYNNEISEKSEIFDDQFSVERPDGSNFTLKIRSTKLEDSAMYFCASRRRVNTEAFFGQGTRLTVV.

This clonotype was recorded many times. This chain links TRBV7-9 with TRBJ2-3, with D perhaps matching TRBD1 (5 bases). The V gene lost 3 bases and the J gene lost 0 bases, with 10 bases spanning the gap. In germline, CDR1 is SEHNR, CDR2 FQNEAQ (reference sequence). CDR3 length: 15 residues. Here the CDR3 DNA reads TGTGCCAGCAGCTTTTCTGGACATAGCACAGATACGCAGTATTTT. The encoded protein is CASSFSGHSTDTQYF.

This clonotype has a count of ten or more. The chain has TRBV7-9 and TRBJ2-7; TRBD2 aligns across 12 bases. CDR3 size: 15 residues. V lost 4 bases to trimming and J lost 5 bases; unmatched junction nucleotides: 6. From germline, CDR1 is SEHNR and CDR2 FQNEAQ (reference sequence). CDR3 in amino acids: CASSSGLAGLNEQYF. The CDR3, as DNA: TGTGCCAGCAGCTCCGGACTAGCGGGACTCAACGAGCAGTACTTC.

This rearrangement joins TRBV2 to TRBJ2-3; the match to TRBD2 covers 7 bases. V lost 8 bases, J lost 3 bases, and 8 bases stayed unmatched. This CDR3 has 14 amino acids. Germline-derived CDR1 and CDR2 are SNHLY and FYNNEI. The CDR3 loop reads CASGPREPTDTQYF. The CDR3 bases are TGTGCCAGCGGTCCGCGGGAGCCAACAGATACGCAGTATTTT. Together with reference TRBV2 and TRBJ2-3, the CDR3 gives the full variable domain: EPEVTQTPSHQVTQMGQEVILRCVPISNHLYFYWYRQILGQKVEFLVSFYNNEISEKSEIFDDQFSVERPDGSNFTLKIRSTKLEDSAMYFCASGPREPTDTQYFGPGTRLTVL.

A remark on this clonotype: A single base separates this from a much larger clone, so it may be a read error. V gene TRBV7-8 combines with J gene TRBJ2-4; 7 bases match TRBD2. CDR1 SGHVS and CDR2 FQNEAQ come from the germline V gene. V lost 4 bases to trimming and J lost 7 bases; unmatched junction nucleotides: 13. The CDR3 runs 16 residues. The CDR3 coding sequence is TGTGCCAGCAGCTGGACCGGGAGGACCGAGGGGAACATTCAGTACTTC. Its translation: CASSWTGRTEGNIQYF.

The genes are TRBV11-2 and TRBJ2-1, with 14 bases aligning to TRBD2. J was trimmed by 9 bases and V by 5 bases; bases with no gene match: 9. The CDR3 is 16 amino acids. Germline V gives CDR1 SGHAT, CDR2 FQNNGV. DNA for the CDR3: TGTGCCAGCAGCGTACAGGGACTAGCGGGGGCGGGTGAGCAGTTCTTC. Translation gives CASSVQGLAGAGEQFF.

The chain links TRBV18 to TRBJ2-1; a possible D gene is TRBD1 (8 bases). The V end lost 3 bases, the J end lost 7 bases, and 28 bases lay between the germline ends. The CDR3 totals 19 residues. Germline CDR1 is KGHSH and CDR2 is LQKENI. Here the CDR3 reads CASSPWDRTRRNGRNEQFF. CDR3 bases: TGTGCCAGCTCACCCTGGGACAGGACTAGGCGTAATGGGAGGAATGAGCAGTTCTTC.

The chain joins TRBV4-1 to TRBJ1-5; possibly TRBD1 for D (6 bases). Germline-derived CDR1 and CDR2 are MGHRA and YSYEKL. V dropped 4 bases and J dropped 1 base, with 11 bases sitting between them. This CDR3 has 15 amino acids. The CDR3 coding sequence is TGCGCCAGCAGCCTTCGGACAGTAAGCAATCAGCCCCAGCATTTT. Translated, it gives CASSLRTVSNQPQHF.

This clonotype appeared a few times. This chain connects TRBV6-1 to TRBJ2-2, with 11 bases identical to TRBD2. This CDR3 spans 17 amino acids. CDR1 and CDR2 from the germline V gene are MNHNS and SASEGT. V trimming: 8 bases; J trimming: 0 bases; junction bases outside the gene matches: 8. CDR3 DNA: TGTGCCAGCTTGCTAGCGGGGGGCGACGCGAACACCGGGGAGCTGTTTTTT. Translation: CASLLAGGDANTGELFF.

This clonotype appeared many times. The genes are TRBV18 and TRBJ2-7; the D is unclear. CDR3 size: 13 residues. Trimming left V 8 bases short and J 1 base short, with 12 bases between. CDR1 is KGHSH, CDR2 LQKENI, per germline. CDR3 DNA sequence: TGTGCCAGCCCTTGTGTCTCATCCTACGAGCAGTACTTC. Its protein product is CASPCVSSYEQYF.

This clonotype was observed at least ten times. CDR3 nucleotide sequence: TGTGCCAGTACCTGGGCGGGCACAGATACGCAGTATTTT. Its translation: CASTWAGTDTQYF. The chain uses TRBV12-3 or TRBV12-4 and TRBJ2-3; D is unresolved. The length of the CDR3 is 13 residues. V lost 9 bases and J 1 base, leaving 11 bases between the germline ends.

This clonotype was seen many times. J is TRBJ1-2 and V is TRBV30, with 9 bases aligning to TRBD1. The CDR3 has 12 residues. V trimming: 7 bases; J trimming: 4 bases; junction bases outside the gene matches: 4. Germline lookup yields CDR1 GTSNPN and CDR2 SVGIG (reference sequence). The CDR3 DNA is TGTGCCTACCAGACAGGGGGCTATGGCTACACCTTC. Translated, it gives CAYQTGGYGYTF.

This clonotype was observed many times. The genes are TRBV30 and TRBJ2-5; the D call may be TRBD1 or TRBD2 (5 bases each). V was clipped by 8 bases and J by 5 bases, with 12 bases between them. The CDR3 has 11 amino acids. Germline CDR1 and CDR2: GTSNPN and SVGIG (reference sequence). CDR3 loop: CASGKGETQYF. DNA of the CDR3: TGTGCCAGCGGCAAGGGGGAGACCCAGTACTTC. The variable domain in full, completed from reference TRBV30 and TRBJ2-5, reads SQTIHQWPATLVQPVGSPLSLECTVEGTSNPNLYWYRQAAGRGLQLLFYSVGIGQISSEVPQNLSASRPQDRQFILSSKKLLLSDSGFYLCASGKGETQYFGPGTRLLVL.

This rearrangement joins TRBV6-1 to TRBJ1-3; D unclear. CDR1 is MNHNS, CDR2 SASEGT, per germline. The V and J ends lost 2 bases and 3 bases respectively, with 11 bases between them. The CDR3 runs to 15 residues. The CDR3 is CASSEQAGSGNTIYF. The CDR3 coding sequence is TGTGCCAGCAGTGAACAGGCCGGAAGTGGAAACACCATATATTTT.

The rearrangement links TRBV20-1 to TRBJ1-6; a weak D match, TRBD1 (5 bases). V was pared by 1 base and J by 14 bases, with 30 bases between. CDR1 and CDR2 (germline): DFQATT, SNEGSKA (reference sequence). The CDR3 sequence is 18 residues long. In nucleotides, the CDR3 is TGCAGTGCTAGAGCCGGGGGGAGGGCTACGCGAATCGGGTTGACCCTCCACTTT. Amino acids: CSARAGGRATRIGLTLHF.